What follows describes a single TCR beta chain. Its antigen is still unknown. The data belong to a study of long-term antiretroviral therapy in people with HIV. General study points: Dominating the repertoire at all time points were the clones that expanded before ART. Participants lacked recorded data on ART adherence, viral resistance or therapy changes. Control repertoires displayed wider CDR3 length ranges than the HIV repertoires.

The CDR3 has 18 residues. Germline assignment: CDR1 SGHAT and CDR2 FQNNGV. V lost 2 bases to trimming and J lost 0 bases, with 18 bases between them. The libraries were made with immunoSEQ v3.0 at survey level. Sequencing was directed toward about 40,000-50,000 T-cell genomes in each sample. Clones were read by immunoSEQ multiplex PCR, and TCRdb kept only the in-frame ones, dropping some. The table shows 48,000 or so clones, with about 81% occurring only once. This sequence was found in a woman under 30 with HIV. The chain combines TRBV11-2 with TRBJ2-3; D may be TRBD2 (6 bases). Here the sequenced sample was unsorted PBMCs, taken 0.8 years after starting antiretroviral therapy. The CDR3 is CASSLLARSGISTDTQYF. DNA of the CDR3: TGTGCCAGCAGCTTATTAGCTCGTAGCGGAATTAGCACAGATACGCAGTATTTT. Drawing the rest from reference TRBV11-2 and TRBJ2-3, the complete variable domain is EAGVAQSPRYKIIEKRQSVAFWCNPISGHATLYWYQQILGQGPKLLIQFQNNGVVDDSQLPKDRFSAERLKGVDSTLKIQPAKLEDSAVYLCASSLLARSGISTDTQYFGPGTRLTVL.